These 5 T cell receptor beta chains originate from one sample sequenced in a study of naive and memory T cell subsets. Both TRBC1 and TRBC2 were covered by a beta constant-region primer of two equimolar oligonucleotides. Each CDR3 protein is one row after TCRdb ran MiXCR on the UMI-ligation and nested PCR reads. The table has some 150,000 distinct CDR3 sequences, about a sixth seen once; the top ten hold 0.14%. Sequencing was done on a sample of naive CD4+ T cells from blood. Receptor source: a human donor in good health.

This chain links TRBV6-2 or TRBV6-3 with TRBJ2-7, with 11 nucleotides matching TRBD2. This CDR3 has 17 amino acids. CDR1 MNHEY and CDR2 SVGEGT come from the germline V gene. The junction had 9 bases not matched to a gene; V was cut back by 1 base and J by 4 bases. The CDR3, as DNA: TGTGCCAGCAGTTACTACGCCGATAGCGGGAGGGTATACGAGCAGTACTTC. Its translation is CASSYYADSGRVYEQYF.

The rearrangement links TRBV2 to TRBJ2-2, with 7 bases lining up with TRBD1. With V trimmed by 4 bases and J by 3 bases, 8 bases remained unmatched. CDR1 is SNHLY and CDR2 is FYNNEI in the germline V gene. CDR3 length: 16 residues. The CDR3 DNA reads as TGTGCCAGCAGTGCTAGACAGGGCGATGACACCGGGGAGCTGTTTTTT. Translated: CASSARQGDDTGELFF.

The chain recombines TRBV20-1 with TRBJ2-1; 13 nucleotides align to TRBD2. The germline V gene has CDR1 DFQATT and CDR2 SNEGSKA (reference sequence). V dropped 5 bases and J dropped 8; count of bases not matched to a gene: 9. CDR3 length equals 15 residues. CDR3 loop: CSAPSTSGRNHEQFF. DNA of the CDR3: TGCAGTGCTCCTTCGACTAGCGGGAGGAACCATGAGCAGTTCTTC.

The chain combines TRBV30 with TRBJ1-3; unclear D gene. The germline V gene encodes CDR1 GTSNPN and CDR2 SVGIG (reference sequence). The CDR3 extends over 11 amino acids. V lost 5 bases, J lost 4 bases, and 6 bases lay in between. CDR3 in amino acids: CAWETGNTIYF. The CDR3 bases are TGTGCCTGGGAGACCGGAAACACCATATATTTT. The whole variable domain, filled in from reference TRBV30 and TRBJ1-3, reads SQTIHQWPATLVQPVGSPLSLECTVEGTSNPNLYWYRQAAGRGLQLLFYSVGIGQISSEVPQNLSASRPQDRQFILSSKKLLLSDSGFYLCAWETGNTIYFGEGSWLTVV.

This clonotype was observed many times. The CDR3 here is CASSDVRGNGEQYF. CDR3 nucleotide sequence: TGTGCCAGCAGCGACGTCAGGGGCAACGGGGAGCAGTACTTC. The rearrangement uses TRBV7-9 and TRBJ2-7, with D tentatively TRBD1 (6 bases). The CDR3 covers 14 residues. The germline V and J ends were trimmed by 5 bases and 7 bases, with 18 bases remaining between them. Germline V lookup: CDR1 SEHNR, CDR2 FQNEAQ (reference sequence).